These 24 T cell receptor beta chains came from one sample sequenced in a study of T-cell reconstitution after alpha-beta-depleted transplantation in children. Construction of the TCRbeta library involved unique molecular identifiers. In TCRdb, the PCR reads were re-called with MiXCR into one record per CDR3 protein. The sample shows more than 400,000 distinct CDR3 sequences, around 46% of them seen only once. Sequenced here: PBMCs, sampled before TCRalphabeta/CD19-depleted stem cell transplant. Receptors originate from a girl aged 2 to 9 with aplastic anemia, due to receive a stem cell transplant.

This clonotype occurred many times. The chain carries TRBV7-8 and TRBJ2-1; tentatively, D is TRBD1 (6 bases). Trimming removed 0 bases from V and 7 bases from J, with 13 bases in between. The CDR3 runs 15 residues. In germline, CDR1 is SGHVS, CDR2 FQNEAQ. The CDR3: CASSLAGASANEQFF. CDR3 coding DNA: TGTGCCAGCAGCTTAGCGGGGGCTAGTGCGAATGAGCAGTTCTTC.

The chain recombines TRBV11-2 with TRBJ1-5; D gene uncertain. Trimming took off 0 bases at V and 3 bases at J, with 6 bases between the two ends. The CDR3 sequence is 14 residues long. CDR1 is SGHAT and CDR2 is FQNNGV in the germline V gene. CDR3 DNA sequence: TGTGCCAGCAGCTTAGAACGGTTCAATCAGCCCCAGCATTTT. This sequence encodes CASSLERFNQPQHF. Combining the CDR3 with reference TRBV11-2 and TRBJ1-5 gives the whole variable domain EAGVAQSPRYKIIEKRQSVAFWCNPISGHATLYWYQQILGQGPKLLIQFQNNGVVDDSQLPKDRFSAERLKGVDSTLKIQPAKLEDSAVYLCASSLERFNQPQHFGDGTRLSIL.

The V and J genes are TRBV20-1 and TRBJ1-4, with D unclear. The CDR3 has 13 amino acids. The ends were cut back, 3 bases at V and 0 bases at J, with 5 bases in the middle. Germline V CDR1 and CDR2: DFQATT, SNEGSKA (reference sequence). CDR3 in DNA: TGCAGTGCTAGGACCACAACTAATGAAAAACTGTTTTTT. Its protein is CSARTTTNEKLFF.

This chain links TRBV7-2 with TRBJ1-4; weak D call: TRBD1 (5 bases). Germline CDR1 and CDR2: SGHTA and FQGNSA. The length of the CDR3 is 15 residues. V was pared by 4 bases and J by 3 bases, with 12 bases between. The CDR3: CASSSVGGSNEKLFF. The CDR3 region has the DNA TGTGCCAGCAGCTCCGTGGGGGGTTCTAATGAAAAACTGTTTTTT.

The chain carries TRBV5-1 and TRBJ2-2; 9 nucleotides match TRBD2. Unmatched junction bases numbered 13, after V lost 3 bases and J lost 4 bases. The germline V gene encodes CDR1 SGHRS and CDR2 YFSETQ. This CDR3 comprises 18 residues. This CDR3 is CASSWDGSGSLSTGELFF. The CDR3 bases are TGCGCCAGCAGCTGGGACGGTAGCGGGAGTTTGAGCACCGGGGAGCTGTTTTTT.

This rearrangement joins TRBV9 to TRBJ1-6; D not resolved. CDR1 and CDR2 from the germline V gene are SGDLS and YYNGEE. Trimming removed 0 bases from V and 7 bases from J, with 5 bases in between. The CDR3 has 13 residues. Here the CDR3 reads CASSVARNSPLHF. The CDR3 DNA is TGTGCCAGCAGCGTAGCCAGGAATTCACCCCTCCACTTT.

This clonotype was seen only a few times. This chain connects TRBV27 to TRBJ2-1; D might be TRBD1 (5 bases). V lost 3 bases and J lost 1, with 10 bases in between. CDR1 MNHEY and CDR2 SMNVEV come from the germline V gene (reference sequence). This CDR3 is built from 15 residues. The CDR3 nucleotides are TGTGCCAGCAGTTTTACAGGACCTTCCTACAATGAGCAGTTCTTC. The encoded protein is CASSFTGPSYNEQFF.

This clonotype has only a few counts. V and J are TRBV11-1 and TRBJ2-7, with 7 bases aligning to TRBD1. The V segment lost 5 bases and the J segment 2 bases; nucleotides outside the gene matches: 21. From germline, CDR1 is SGHAT and CDR2 FQDESV (reference sequence). CDR3 length equals 19 residues. The CDR3 bases are TGTGCCAGCAGCGGGGAACCGGGACAGCCTCCAGGAGTCACCTACGAGCAGTACTTC. This codes for CASSGEPGQPPGVTYEQYF.

This clonotype was recorded once. The V call is TRBV7-9, the J call TRBJ2-7; the match to TRBD2 covers 8 bases. This CDR3 is 14 amino acids long. After removal of 5 bases from V and 5 bases from J, the junction contained 8 bases not matched to a gene. The germline gives CDR1 SEHNR, CDR2 FQNEAQ (reference sequence). CDR3 protein: CASSPSGPRDEQYF. Written as DNA, the CDR3 is TGTGCCAGCAGCCCTAGCGGGCCCCGGGACGAGCAGTACTTC.

This clonotype was observed a few times. The J gene is TRBJ1-4, the V gene TRBV5-6; 9 bases fit TRBD1. The CDR3 runs to 14 residues. Germline V CDR1 and CDR2: SGHDT, YYEEEE. V trimming: 3 bases; J trimming: 5 bases; junction bases outside the gene matches: 2. CDR3 protein: CASSWGTGNEKLFF. DNA of the CDR3: TGTGCCAGCAGCTGGGGGACAGGGAATGAAAAACTGTTTTTT.

This clonotype was observed a single time. The chain combines TRBV12-3 or TRBV12-4 with TRBJ2-4; D is possibly TRBD1 (5 bases). The germline V and J ends were trimmed by 5 bases and 0 bases, with 14 bases remaining between them. The CDR3 loop spans 16 amino acids. Here the CDR3 DNA reads TGTGCCAGCAGTCGTACAGGTGTCTCAGCCAAAAACATTCAGTACTTC. Its protein is CASSRTGVSAKNIQYF.

This clonotype was counted once. The genes are TRBV5-5 and TRBJ2-6; D is tentatively TRBD1 or TRBD2 (5 bases each). The CDR3 runs 15 residues. Germline V gives CDR1 SGHKS, CDR2 YYEKEE (reference sequence). Trimming removed 4 bases at V and 2 bases at J, with 10 bases between. CDR3 in amino acids: CASSARGAGANVLTF. The CDR3 region has the DNA TGTGCCAGCAGCGCGAGGGGAGCTGGGGCCAACGTCCTGACTTTC.

This clonotype was found a few times. The chain employs TRBV6-6 and TRBJ2-7, with D possibly being TRBD1 (6 bases). V lost 8 bases and J 0 bases, leaving 8 bases between the germline ends. The CDR3 totals 12 residues. Germline V lookup: CDR1 MNHNY, CDR2 SVGAGI (reference sequence). CDR3 nucleotides: TGTGCCAGCGGGGGCCACTCCTACGAGCAGTACTTC. Protein: CASGGHSYEQYF.

This clonotype has a count of ten or more. The chain uses TRBV12-3 or TRBV12-4 and TRBJ1-1, with D hard to call. Trimming left V 0 bases short and J 6 bases short, with 17 bases between. The CDR3 runs 16 residues. The CDR3 reads CASSLADRVVYAEAFF. The CDR3 nucleotides read TGTGCCAGCAGTTTAGCAGATCGGGTCGTATACGCTGAAGCTTTCTTT.

This clonotype occurred a few times. The chain uses TRBV3-1 and TRBJ1-6; a weak D match, TRBD1 (5 bases). Deletions cut 11 bases from V and 7 bases from J, with 33 bases between. CDR1 and CDR2 (germline): LGHDT, YNNKEL (reference sequence). This CDR3 is 19 amino acids long. The CDR3 region has the DNA TGTGCCTCCTGCCGGAGATTCCCCATCGGCCGGGAGGGGAATTCACCCCTCCACTTT. It is translated as CASCRRFPIGREGNSPLHF.

The chain combines TRBV28 with TRBJ2-3, with D unresolved. The V gene lost 6 bases and the J gene lost 0 bases, with 13 bases spanning the gap. Germline CDR1 is MDHEN and CDR2 is SYDVKM. CDR3 length equals 15 residues. For the CDR3, the DNA is TGTGCCAGCAGCTCCCCTGTGGATAGCACAGATACGCAGTATTTT. Amino acid sequence: CASSSPVDSTDTQYF.

This clonotype has just a few counts. At one of its ends the junction is not consistent with the germline gene, which may arise from a read error. This CDR3 reads CSARGTGLSATNEKLFF. CDR3 sequence (DNA): TGCAGTGCAAGAGGGACAGGGCTTTCTGCAACTAATGAAAAACTGTTTTTT. This chain joins TRBV20-1 and TRBJ1-4; 9 positions match TRBD1. Germline assignment: CDR1 DFQATT and CDR2 SNEGSKA (reference sequence). The CDR3 extends over 17 amino acids.

The table lists this clonotype with many counts. This chain connects TRBV2 to TRBJ1-2; no definite D call. The CDR3 runs to 13 residues. V lost 6 bases to trimming and J lost 3 bases, with 11 bases between them. Germline CDR1 and CDR2: SNHLY and FYNNEI. In nucleotides, the CDR3 is TGTGCCAGCAGCCCCTCGGGGTACTATGGCTACACCTTC. Translating it yields CASSPSGYYGYTF.

This chain joins TRBV20-1 and TRBJ2-7, with D perhaps matching TRBD1 (6 bases). V lost 3 bases and J 7 bases, leaving 16 bases between the germline ends. Germline CDR1 and CDR2: DFQATT and SNEGSKA (reference sequence). The CDR3 has 13 residues. The CDR3 here is CSARGAALTEQYF. The CDR3 DNA is TGCAGTGCTAGGGGGGCCGCCTTAACTGAGCAGTACTTC.

Notes on this clonotype: A junction boundary mismatches the germline segment, possibly from a read error. V gene TRBV6-5 combines with J gene TRBJ2-2, with D possibly being TRBD2 (5 bases). This CDR3 contains 14 residues. Germline-derived CDR1 and CDR2 are MNHEY and SVGAGI. In DNA, the CDR3 is TGTGCCAGCGGTTCGACTGGGAACACCGGGGAGCTTTTTTTT. Protein: CASGSTGNTGELFF.

This clonotype was observed a few times. This sequence joins TRBV20-1 and TRBJ2-1; tentatively, D is TRBD2 (6 bases). Per germline, CDR1 DFQATT and CDR2 SNEGSKA (reference sequence). Between the trimmed V and J ends, which lost 1 base and 1 base, there was a span of 20 bases. The CDR3 consists of 18 residues. The CDR3 spells CSARALDGRSDSYNEQFF. The CDR3 region has the DNA TGCAGTGCTAGAGCCCTAGATGGGAGGTCGGATTCCTACAATGAGCAGTTCTTC.

This clonotype was recorded once. The CDR3 carries no conserved terminal phenylalanine or tryptophan, so it likely arises from a read error. No DNA is shown, since the ends of the CDR3 on it are uncertain; the CDR3 is the one TCRdb lists. The chain recombines TRBV27 with TRBJ1-5. The CDR3 adds up to 14 amino acids, both ends counted. Germline-derived CDR1 and CDR2 are MNHEY and SMNVEV (reference sequence). CDR3 loop: CASSQSRSRQPKHY.

The V and J genes are TRBV5-4 and TRBJ2-3, with no clear D. The germline V and J ends were trimmed by 5 bases and 6 bases, with 10 bases remaining between them. Germline assignment: CDR1 SGHNT and CDR2 YYREEE (reference sequence). The CDR3 runs to 12 residues. The CDR3 DNA reads as TGTGCCAGCAGGACACCTGGGGATACGCAGTATTTT. This gives the protein CASRTPGDTQYF.

The chain has TRBV10-3 and TRBJ2-1; TRBD2 aligns across 12 bases. With 0 bases clipped from V and 5 bases from J, the junction kept 5 bases outside the gene matches. CDR3 length: 17 residues. Germline CDR1 ENHRY, CDR2 SYGVKD. The CDR3: CAISESGWTSGNNEQFF. The CDR3 DNA sequence: TGTGCCATCAGTGAGTCCGGTTGGACTAGCGGGAACAATGAGCAGTTCTTC.